A single sample is the source of the 30 T cell receptor beta chains below, sequenced in a study of cytomegalovirus exposure and HLA in healthy donors. Primers included in the PCR were 60 Vbeta and 13 Jbeta primers. The assay was immunoSEQ multiplex PCR, and TCRdb's table has in-frame clones only and misses some. Here the sample spans 95,000 to 150,000 clones, 75% to 90% being singletons. Sequencing was done on a sample of PBMCs. These receptors all stem from a man aged 45-65 years in good health and CMV-seronegative.

Here the CDR3 DNA reads TGTGCCAGCAGAAACAGGGTTGGGACCTACGAGCAGTACTTC. Amino acids: CASRNRVGTYEQYF. This chain uses TRBV28 with TRBJ2-7, with D perhaps TRBD1 (6 bases). The length of the CDR3 is 14 residues. CDR1 and CDR2 (germline): MDHEN, SYDVKM. V was pared by 6 bases and J by 2 bases, with 14 bases between.

The gene calls are TRBV28 and TRBJ2-3; the match to TRBD2 covers 8 bases. V shed 8 bases, J shed 6 bases, and the junction held 13 bases outside the gene matches. This CDR3 has 15 residues. The germline CDR1 and CDR2 sequences are MDHEN and SYDVKM. This CDR3 is CASLTGGPIMDTQYF. For the CDR3, the DNA is TGTGCCAGCTTAACGGGAGGGCCGATCATGGATACGCAGTATTTT.

The chain joins TRBV28 to TRBJ2-1, with TRBD2 matching 13 bases. Germline values: CDR1 MDHEN, CDR2 SYDVKM. This CDR3 contains 15 residues. The trim removed 7 bases at V and 6 bases at J, leaving 6 bases unmatched. CDR3 in amino acids: CASKRLAGGANEQFF. CDR3 DNA: TGTGCCAGCAAACGACTAGCGGGAGGTGCCAATGAGCAGTTCTTC.

DNA for the CDR3: TGTGCCAGCAGCCAGGTCGGAGAGACCCAGTACTTC. As protein: CASSQVGETQYF. The chain carries TRBV14 and TRBJ2-5, with D unclear. Looked up from germline, CDR1 is SGHDN and CDR2 is FVKESK. The V and J ends lost 3 bases and 4 bases respectively, with 6 bases between them. This CDR3 is 12 amino acids long.

The chain is built from TRBV6-4 and TRBJ2-3, with TRBD2 identical over 9 bases. V shed 0 bases and J 4 bases; nucleotides not matched to a gene: 8. This CDR3 has 17 amino acids. Germline-derived CDR1 and CDR2 are MRHNA and SNTAGT. The CDR3 protein is CASSDSSRGGGPDTQYF. The CDR3 DNA sequence: TGTGCCAGCAGTGACTCGAGCCGCGGGGGGGGACCAGATACGCAGTATTTT.

The count of this clone is one. V gene TRBV18 combines with J gene TRBJ1-2, with D hard to call. Germline CDR1 reads KGHSH; CDR2 reads LQKENI. Trimming removed 0 bases from V and 0 bases from J, with 17 bases in between. This CDR3 is built from 18 residues. DNA of the CDR3: TGTGCCAGCTCACCACCTGAGATACCGATTCAAGCTAACTATGGCTACACCTTC. It encodes CASSPPEIPIQANYGYTF.

This clone was picked up a small number of times. The chain recombines TRBV28 with TRBJ1-5; D call uncertain. There are 18 residues in the CDR3. The germline V and J ends were trimmed by 2 bases and 6 bases, with 23 bases remaining between them. Germline V CDR1 and CDR2: MDHEN, SYDVKM. CDR3 loop: CASSLDGPRGGKAQPQHF. DNA for the CDR3: TGTGCCAGCAGTTTAGATGGCCCGCGGGGTGGTAAGGCTCAGCCCCAGCATTTT.

CDR3 sequence: CASLDRSTYEQYF. DNA of the CDR3: TGTGCCAGCCTGGACAGGTCCACCTACGAGCAGTACTTC. The V call is TRBV28, the J call TRBJ2-7; 7 bases line up with TRBD1. Germline-derived CDR1 and CDR2 are MDHEN and SYDVKM. The CDR3 runs to 13 residues. Germline trimming cut 8 bases from V and 2 bases from J; bases unmatched to any gene: 6. The entire variable domain, with the rest obtained from reference TRBV28 and TRBJ2-7, is as follows: DVKVTQSSRYLVKRTGEKVFLECVQDMDHENMFWYRQDPGLGLRLIYFSYDVKMKEKGDIPEGYSVSREKKERFSLILESASTNQTSMYLCASLDRSTYEQYFGPGTRLTVT.

J is TRBJ1-2 and V is TRBV9; D remains unclear. The CDR3 loop spans 16 amino acids. Germline V gives CDR1 SGDLS, CDR2 YYNGEE. Between the trimmed V and J ends, which lost 4 bases and 4 bases, there was a span of 20 bases. Here the CDR3 DNA reads TGTGCCAGCAGCTCCGAAAGGGAGGGATCGATCTATGGCTACACCTTC. It translates to CASSSEREGSIYGYTF. Variable domain in full (rest from reference TRBV9 and TRBJ1-2): DSGVTQTPKHLITATGQRVTLRCSPRSGDLSVYWYQQSLDQGLQFLIQYYNGEERAKGNILERFSAQQFPDLHSELNLSSLELGDSALYFCASSSEREGSIYGYTFGSGTRLTVV.

This clone has a handful of counts. The chain has TRBV30 and TRBJ1-5; 9 bases fit TRBD1. The CDR3 is made up of 13 amino acids. Germline-derived CDR1 and CDR2 are GTSNPN and SVGIG (reference sequence). The ends lost 5 bases at V and 7 bases at J; junction bases unmatched: 6. The CDR3, as DNA: TGTGCCTGGTCCGGGACAGGGAGCCAGCCCCAGCATTTT. Its protein product is CAWSGTGSQPQHF.

V is TRBV11-1 and J is TRBJ2-3; D gene uncertain. Trimming removed 5 bases from V and 2 bases from J, with 5 bases in between. Germline V gives CDR1 SGHAT, CDR2 FQDESV (reference sequence). This CDR3 region has 12 residues. CDR3 nucleotide sequence: TGTGCCAGCAGCCCCCACACAGATACGCAGTATTTT. Translation gives CASSPHTDTQYF.

J is TRBJ2-3 and V is TRBV6-5; 11 bases are a match to TRBD2. Germline V lookup: CDR1 MNHEY, CDR2 SVGAGI. This CDR3 has 16 amino acids. Trimming cost V 4 bases and J 3 bases; bases outside gene matches: 6. Written as DNA, the CDR3 is TGTGCCAGCAGTTCGCCCCTAGCGGGGGGAACAGATACGCAGTATTTT. This codes for CASSSPLAGGTDTQYF.

The chain combines TRBV6-5 with TRBJ2-7, with TRBD2 matching over 7 bases. V lost 0 bases to trimming and J lost 13 bases; unmatched junction nucleotides: 15. The CDR3 covers 15 residues. CDR1 is MNHEY and CDR2 is SVGAGI in the germline V gene. The CDR3 loop is CASSYSFYAGEELYF. In DNA form, the CDR3 reads TGTGCCAGCAGTTACTCGTTTTACGCGGGGGAGGAACTCTACTTC.

The chain carries TRBV11-3 and TRBJ2-2, with D maybe TRBD2 (5 bases). This CDR3 region has 15 residues. V was cut by 5 bases and J by 1 base, with 11 bases left in between. Germline loops: CDR1 SGHNT, CDR2 YENEEA. This chain's CDR3 is CASSPRGGNTGELFF. The CDR3 DNA is TGTGCCAGCAGCCCTCGGGGTGGGAACACCGGGGAGCTGTTTTTT.

V is TRBV5-4 and J is TRBJ1-6, with a tentative D call TRBD1 (5 bases). This CDR3 comprises 16 residues. Trimming cost V 0 bases and J 7 bases, with 14 bases left between them. Per germline, CDR1 SGHNT and CDR2 YYREEE (reference sequence). The CDR3 reads CASSLVRGAGNSPLHF. CDR3 nucleotides: TGTGCCAGCAGCTTGGTAAGGGGCGCGGGGAATTCACCCCTCCACTTT. The full variable domain, in which reference TRBV5-4 and TRBJ1-6 provide the parts outside the CDR3, is ETGVTQSPTHLIKTRGQQVTLRCSSQSGHNTVSWYQQALGQGPQFIFQYYREEENGRGNFPPRFSGLQFPNYSSELNVNALELDDSALYLCASSLVRGAGNSPLHFGNGTRLTVT.

The gene calls are TRBV18 and TRBJ1-1; TRBD1 matches 9 bases. The CDR3 totals 17 residues. The V gene end was trimmed by 3 bases and the J gene end by 4 bases; junction bases not matched to a gene: 12. Germline CDR1 and CDR2: KGHSH and LQKENI. The CDR3 sequence: CASSPGTGRVGVTEAFF. The CDR3 DNA follows: TGTGCCAGCTCACCTGGGACAGGGAGGGTTGGGGTCACTGAAGCTTTCTTT.

The chain joins TRBV4-3 to TRBJ2-5; 14 bases are a match to TRBD2. Per germline, CDR1 LGHNA and CDR2 YSLEER. The CDR3 sequence is 15 residues long. V was pared by 3 bases and J by 11 bases, with 8 bases of the junction left unmatched. The chain's CDR3 is CASSQGLAGAREQYF. The CDR3 DNA reads as TGCGCCAGCAGCCAGGGACTAGCGGGGGCCCGGGAGCAGTACTTC.

This clone was found a few times. The rearrangement uses TRBV19 and TRBJ2-1; 7 bases match TRBD2. J gave up 1 base and V 4 bases, and 10 bases lay outside the gene matches. The CDR3 contains 17 residues. CDR1 is LNHDA and CDR2 is SQIVND in the germline V gene (reference sequence). DNA for the CDR3: TGTGCCAGTAGTAGGGGGGAGGGACTGAGTTCCTACAATGAGCAGTTCTTC. It translates to CASSRGEGLSSYNEQFF.

The rearrangement uses TRBV4-2 and TRBJ2-7; 9 nucleotides align to TRBD1. The germline V gene encodes CDR1 LGHNA and CDR2 YNFKEQ. This CDR3 contains 14 residues. Unmatched junction bases numbered 8, after V lost 7 bases and J lost 4 bases. For the CDR3, the DNA is TGTGCCAGCAAAATCGGGACAGGGAAATACGAGCAGTACTTC. Its protein is CASKIGTGKYEQYF.

The chain recombines TRBV5-4 with TRBJ2-7; TRBD1 is a possible D gene (6 bases). Germline CDR1 is SGHNT and CDR2 is YYREEE (reference sequence). The CDR3 covers 14 residues. Deletions cut 2 bases from V and 0 bases from J, with 9 bases between. The CDR3 here is CASSFQGRSYEQYF. In nucleotides, the CDR3 is TGTGCCAGCAGCTTCCAGGGGCGCTCCTACGAGCAGTACTTC. The whole variable domain, remainder taken from reference TRBV5-4 and TRBJ2-7, is ETGVTQSPTHLIKTRGQQVTLRCSSQSGHNTVSWYQQALGQGPQFIFQYYREEENGRGNFPPRFSGLQFPNYSSELNVNALELDDSALYLCASSFQGRSYEQYFGPGTRLTVT.

This clone was recorded only once. The chain has TRBV28 and TRBJ1-2; D gene ambiguous. This CDR3 spans 10 amino acids. Per the germline V gene, CDR1 is MDHEN and CDR2 is SYDVKM. Trimming removed 8 bases at V and 4 bases at J, with 5 bases between. The CDR3 loop is CASLSYGYTF. The CDR3 DNA is TGTGCCAGCCTCTCCTATGGCTACACCTTC.

The V call is TRBV2, the J call TRBJ2-5, with 10 nucleotides matching TRBD2. This CDR3 contains 16 residues. Germline CDR1 is SNHLY and CDR2 is FYNNEI. The ends lost 5 bases at V and 1 base at J; junction bases unmatched: 7. Written as DNA, the CDR3 is TGTGCCAGCAGTAGGACTAGCGGAAACTTCCAAGAGACCCAGTACTTC. Amino acid sequence: CASSRTSGNFQETQYF.

The chain uses TRBV7-2 and TRBJ1-4; D not certain. There are 16 residues in the CDR3. Per the germline V gene, CDR1 is SGHTA and CDR2 is FQGNSA. V lost 2 bases to trimming and J lost 4 bases, with 14 bases between them. This CDR3 reads CASSLNPGGNNEKLFF. For the CDR3, the DNA is TGTGCCAGCAGCTTAAATCCAGGAGGGAATAATGAAAAACTGTTTTTT.

V usage is TRBV7-9 and J usage is TRBJ2-7, with 10 bases that match TRBD2. The CDR3 is made up of 14 amino acids. J gave up 5 bases and V 5 bases, and 6 bases lay outside the gene matches. Looked up from germline, CDR1 is SEHNR and CDR2 is FQNEAQ (reference sequence). The CDR3 protein is CASSTTGTSDEQYF. In nucleotides, the CDR3 is TGTGCCAGCAGCACAACCGGGACTAGCGACGAGCAGTACTTC.

CDR3: CASSATGPYEQYF. The DNA for the CDR3 is TGTGCCAGCAGCGCGACAGGGCCCTACGAGCAGTACTTC. This chain links TRBV13 with TRBJ2-7; 7 positions match TRBD1. The germline CDR1 and CDR2 sequences are PRHDT and FYEKMQ (reference sequence). This CDR3 is 13 amino acids long. The trim removed 5 bases at V and 2 bases at J, leaving 3 bases unmatched.

The chain links TRBV7-2 to TRBJ2-7; D is unresolved. The CDR3 runs to 12 residues. From germline, CDR1 is SGHTA and CDR2 FQGNSA. Between the trimmed V and J ends, which lost 2 bases and 5 bases, there was a span of 7 bases. CDR3 in DNA: TGTGCCAGCAGCTTATCCTTCGACGAGCAGTACTTC. It yields the protein CASSLSFDEQYF.

The gene calls are TRBV15 and TRBJ2-2, with 7 nucleotides matching TRBD2. CDR3 length: 16 amino acids. Germline V CDR1 and CDR2: LNHNV, YYDKDF (reference sequence). Trimming cost V 0 bases and J 5 bases; bases outside gene matches: 6. CDR3 sequence reads: CATSRDRAGRTGELFF. CDR3 nucleotides: TGTGCCACCAGCAGAGATCGGGCCGGGAGGACCGGGGAGCTGTTTTTT.

The genes are TRBV28 and TRBJ1-1; a weak D match, TRBD1 (5 bases). This CDR3 has 12 amino acids. Germline V gene data show CDR1 as MDHEN and CDR2 as SYDVKM. The ends were cut back, 7 bases at V and 0 bases at J, with 6 bases in the middle. The CDR3 coding sequence is TGTGCCAGCACGGGGGTGAACACTGAAGCTTTCTTT. Protein: CASTGVNTEAFF.

The chain couples TRBV29-1 to TRBJ1-5; D gene unclear. The CDR3 is made up of 12 amino acids. Trimming shortened V by 6 bases and J by 9 bases, and 15 bases separated the two germline ends. Germline V lookup: CDR1 SQVTM, CDR2 ANQGSEA. The CDR3, as DNA: TGCAGCGTGGGGAGTACCGGAGGGCCCCAGCATTTT. Its translation is CSVGSTGGPQHF.

The chain links TRBV6-9 to TRBJ1-2; 9 bases are shared with TRBD1. The germline V gene encodes CDR1 MNHGY and CDR2 SVAAGI. This CDR3 is built from 15 residues. After removal of 8 bases from V and 5 bases from J, the junction contained 12 bases not matched to a gene. The CDR3 DNA reads as TGTGCCAGCCACGGGACAGGGTTAGTCTGGTATGGCTACACCTTC. It codes for CASHGTGLVWYGYTF.